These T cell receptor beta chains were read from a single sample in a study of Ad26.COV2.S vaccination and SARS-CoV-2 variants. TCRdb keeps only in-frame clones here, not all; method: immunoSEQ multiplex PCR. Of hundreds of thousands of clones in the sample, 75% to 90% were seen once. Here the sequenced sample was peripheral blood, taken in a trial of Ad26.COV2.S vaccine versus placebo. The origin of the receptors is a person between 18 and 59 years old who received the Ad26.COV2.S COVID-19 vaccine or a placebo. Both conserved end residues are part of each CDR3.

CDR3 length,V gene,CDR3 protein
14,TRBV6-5,CASTGQGPFYEQYF
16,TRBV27,CASSLYRGISYNEQFF
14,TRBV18,CASSPTGLSYEQYF
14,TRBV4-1,CASSQERAAYEQYF
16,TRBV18,CASSQAGSDKAYEQYF
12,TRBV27,CASSPNRAEAFF
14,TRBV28,CASSYTGGAWEQYF
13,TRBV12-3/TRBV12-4,CASSPGQFPGYTF
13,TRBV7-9,CASSLGGNYGYTF
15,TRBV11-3,CASILIIDMDTEAFF
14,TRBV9,CASSVVGNTDTQYF
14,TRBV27,CASRSDRVAGELFF
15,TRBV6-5,CASSYSITGGNTIYF
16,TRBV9,CASSVATTGGVTEAFF
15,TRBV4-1,CASSTRQGGQETQYF
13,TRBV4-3,CASSPGKGYGYTF
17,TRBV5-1,CASTLLAGGPPYNEQFF
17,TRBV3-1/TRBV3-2,CASSPLSPGQGSYEQYF
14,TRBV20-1,CSASDRGRGTEAFF
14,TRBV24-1,CATSDSGEEETQYF
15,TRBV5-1,CASSWGGGRSLEQYF
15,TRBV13,CASSYTTGSTDTQYF
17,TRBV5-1,CASSLSGTEIRNTEAFF
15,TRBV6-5,CASSYSWTNTGELFF
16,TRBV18,CASSSPGTANTGELFF
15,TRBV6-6,CASSYSTVSSYEQYF
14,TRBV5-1,CASSPADRFYEQYF
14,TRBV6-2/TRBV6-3,CASSYGDHSYEQYF
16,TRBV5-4,CASSLGLAGGGDEQFF
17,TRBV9,CASSPAPRWGWADTQYF
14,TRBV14,CASSERTGRSGYTF
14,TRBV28,CASNGRGQDTEAFF